This T cell receptor beta chain was captured in a study of vaccination effects on CD4 cells after COVID-19 (dated by TCRdb to the early 2020s). For context, the study as a whole: Post-vaccine samples across the study were collected a median of 72 days after the second dose, with a range of 14 to 241. Cultures from other donors in the study were sequenced using the Oncomine TCR Beta short-read assay on an Illumina iSeq 100. SARS-CoV-2 spike-specific CD4+ TCR repertoires from before and after mRNA vaccination were compared in COVID-19 convalescent patients and in infection-naive vaccine recipients. Altogether, around ten COVID-19 convalescent patients and a handful of SARS-CoV-2-naive healthy vaccine recipients made up the full study.

Library method: the immunoSEQ multiplex PCR assay. DNA from the cultured and isolated CD4+ T cells underwent TCR beta CDR3 sequencing. Concerning the study's data processing: Non-productive TCR sequences were removed and reads were trimmed to the CDR3 region, keeping CDR3s of at least 7 amino acids. The MANAFEST web app was used to pick out antigen-specific clonotypes by comparing their expansion in peptide wells with that in reference cultures. To be called positive, a clone needed expansion at FDR<0.05 compared with the reference and with all other wells, an odds ratio greater than 5, and a frequency greater than 0.1% in two replicate wells. Cross-reactive clonotypes were defined as significantly expanded in SARS-CoV-2 spike wells and in at least one common cold coronavirus spike condition. CDR3 similarity was assessed by Levenshtein distance using the stringdist R package, and unrooted trees were constructed with ape in R 3.6.1. The immuneACCESS repertoire file appears here via TCRdb, limited to in-frame rearrangements. These files lack a portion of the clones; in checked studies, under half of the deficit traces to unresolved V genes, and the cause of the others is not known. V and J calls and clone size are as listed in that table; D and trimming were resolved from the DNA. Within this sample are tens of thousands of clones, with around 76% of them counted one time only. Around 9.1% of the sample is in the top ten clones.

From cysteine to phenylalanine, the CDR3 is 15 amino acids long. The read is trimmed to its CDR3 DNA, 45 bases read in frame from base 1. Here V drops 3 bases and J drops 2 bases, and the junction holds 6 bases not matched to any gene. CDR1 and CDR2, per the germline V gene (reference sequence), are DFQATT and SNEGSKA. Here is what the overall study found, with its caveats: Clones induced by infection and clones induced by vaccination both contracted markedly at late timepoints after vaccination, which fits with T cell responses waning over time. Only a small number of convalescent patients were included, and no early post-infection timepoints were available, which limited the study. In healthy vaccine recipients, vaccine-induced clones were almost all SARS-CoV-2 mono-reactive, with only 1 of 255 being cross-reactive with common cold coronaviruses.

To identify antigen-specific CD4+ T cell clonotypes by their expansion, the ViraFEST assay first stimulated PBMC with viral peptide pools and then applied TCR sequencing. After 10 days of culture, CD4+ T cells were isolated with the EasySep CD4+ T cell isolation kit. Participants received two doses of either the BNT162b2 or the mRNA-1273 mRNA SARS-CoV-2 vaccine. The absence of prior SARS-CoV-2 infection in healthy vaccine recipients was confirmed by negative nucleocapsid antibodies before and after vaccination. Each well held fewer than 2.5 million PBMC cultured in IMDM containing roughly 4.9% human AB serum, 9 to 10 IU/ml IL-2 and gentamicin, along with roughly 10 ug/ml peptides. Half of the culture medium was replaced with fresh IL-2-containing medium on days 3 and 7. Unless noted otherwise, every peptide stimulation condition was grown in triplicate wells. Using Ficoll-Paque Plus gradient centrifugation, PBMC were separated from whole blood and then either used fresh or cryopreserved at -140C. The spike proteins of SARS-CoV-2 and of the common cold coronaviruses HCoV-NL63, HCoV-OC43 and HCoV-229E were spanned by overlapping peptide pools. Genomic DNA was extracted from cultured CD4+ T cells with the QIAamp micro DNA kit.

This clone was observed a few times. Its antigen is currently not known. No much larger clone exists at a distance of one base, and base qualities are not known. In this chain, TRBV20-1 is recombined with TRBJ2-3, with 9 bases in between that match TRBD2. The receptor was derived from a human donor who received a COVID-19 vaccine. Source: CD4+ T cells from PBMCs cultured with HCoV-229E spike peptides, taken after COVID-19 vaccination. The sample's cell subset or site label, decoded: HCoV-229E spike overlapping peptide pool stimulation. The DNA reads as follows: TGCAGTGCTAGTGCTAGCGGGGCTAACACAGATACGCAGTATTTT. This is translated as CSASASGANTDTQYF.